The 31 T cell receptor beta chains below were found in one sample sequenced in a study of identical twins. Using its own MiXCR run on the 5' RACE reads, TCRdb lists one record per CDR3 protein. The sample gives some 1,600,000 distinct CDR3 sequences, 25% to 35% of which show up once; around 0.3% is in the top ten. Sequencing was done on a sample of cord blood. These TCRs come from a newborn girl in good health.

This clonotype was observed a few times. CDR3 loop: CASSYSGNDQPQHF. CDR3 DNA sequence: TGTGCCAGCAGTTACTCAGGGAACGATCAGCCCCAGCATTTT. The rearrangement links TRBV6-6 to TRBJ1-5; D gene uncertain. Germline assignment: CDR1 MNHNY and CDR2 SVGAGI (reference sequence). V was cut by 0 bases and J by 5 bases, with 8 bases left in between. The CDR3 is made up of 14 amino acids.

This clonotype has more than one count but fewer than ten. The chain uses TRBV5-1 and TRBJ2-1; D is possibly TRBD1 or TRBD2 (5 bases each). V was shortened by 2 bases and J by 1 base, with 10 bases between the two germline ends. Germline V gene lookup returns CDR1 SGHRS and CDR2 YFSETQ. This CDR3 region has 15 residues. Here the CDR3 DNA reads TGCGCCAGCAGCTTCCGGGACGCATCCTACAATGAGCAGTTCTTC. This sequence encodes CASSFRDASYNEQFF.

This clonotype was observed a handful of times. The rearrangement links TRBV6-6 to TRBJ1-5, with TRBD1 as a possible D gene (6 bases). V lost 5 bases, J lost 1 base, and 12 bases lay in between. The CDR3 extends over 15 amino acids. Germline V gene lookup returns CDR1 MNHNY and CDR2 SVGAGI (reference sequence). CDR3 in amino acids: CASSPRTVSNQPQHF. In DNA, the CDR3 is TGTGCCAGCAGTCCCCGGACAGTCAGCAATCAGCCCCAGCATTTT.

This clonotype was detected many times. This chain connects TRBV5-1 to TRBJ2-7; no clear D. Germline CDR1 and CDR2: SGHRS and YFSETQ. This CDR3 spans 14 amino acids. The V and J ends lost 0 bases and 3 bases respectively, with 10 bases between them. The CDR3 nucleotides read TGCGCCAGCAGCTTGGGAGCAGGTGACTACGAGCAGTACTTC. Translated, it gives CASSLGAGDYEQYF.

This clonotype was observed a handful of times. The chain uses TRBV11-2 and TRBJ1-1, with a possible D match to TRBD1 (5 bases). The CDR3 spans 11 residues. The ends were cut back, 1 base at V and 9 bases at J, with 6 bases in the middle. Germline CDR1 SGHAT, CDR2 FQNNGV. The CDR3 region has the DNA TGTGCCAGCAGCTTAGGACAGAAAGCTTTCTTT. It specifies CASSLGQKAFF.

This clonotype has only one observation. Being one base from a much bigger clone, this may be a read error. This chain joins TRBV29-1 and TRBJ2-4, with D uncertain. The J call may be mistaken, given a closer DNA end match to TRBJ2-7. The CDR3 covers 14 residues. Germline CDR1 is SQVTM and CDR2 is ANQGSEA. The CDR3 reads CSVGLGRPSYEQYF. CDR3 DNA sequence: TGCAGCGTTGGTCTAGGACGGCCCTCCTACGAGCAGTACTTC.

This clonotype turned up a few times. This chain uses TRBV20-1 with TRBJ2-5; TRBD1 matches at 8 bases. With the DNA end fitting TRBJ2-7 better, the J assignment may be wrong. CDR1 DFQATT and CDR2 SNEGSKA come from the germline V gene (reference sequence). The CDR3 has 14 amino acids. The CDR3 loop is CSARTRQGRYEQYF. The CDR3 nucleotides are TGCAGTGCTAGGACTAGACAGGGGAGGTACGAGCAGTACTTC.

The V gene is TRBV27, the J gene TRBJ2-1, with D tentatively TRBD1 (6 bases). TRBJ2-7 matches the DNA end more closely, so the J call is doubtful. Germline CDR1 and CDR2: MNHEY and SMNVEV (reference sequence). This CDR3 has 13 residues. CDR3: CATYRDTYNEQYF. In nucleotides, the CDR3 is TGTGCCACCTACCGGGACACCTACAATGAGCAGTACTTC.

The J gene is TRBJ2-7, the V gene TRBV6-6; 8 nucleotides match TRBD1. V was pared by 3 bases and J by 6 bases, with 7 bases of the junction left unmatched. CDR3 length equals 14 residues. The germline V gene has CDR1 MNHNY and CDR2 SVGAGI (reference sequence). The CDR3 here is CASSYGQGASEQYF. The CDR3 region has the DNA TGTGCCAGCAGTTATGGACAGGGAGCTAGCGAGCAGTACTTC.

This clonotype was detected only a few times. V and J are TRBV4-2 and TRBJ2-3; 8 bases match TRBD1. V trimming: 4 bases; J trimming: 1 base; junction bases outside the gene matches: 10. This CDR3 spans 17 amino acids. Germline-derived CDR1 and CDR2 are LGHNA and YNFKEQ. CDR3 amino acids: CASSPNLLGQGTDTQYF. As DNA, the CDR3 is TGTGCCAGCAGCCCCAACCTGTTGGGACAGGGCACAGATACGCAGTATTTT.

As DNA, the CDR3 is TGTGCCAGCAGCTTACGACGGGCAGTGTCTGGAAACACCATATATTTT. Protein sequence: CASSLRRAVSGNTIYF. This chain uses TRBV11-2 with TRBJ1-3; D remains ambiguous. V was shortened by 2 bases and J by 1 base, with 12 bases between the two germline ends. The germline V gene has CDR1 SGHAT and CDR2 FQNNGV. This CDR3 contains 16 residues.

The gene calls are TRBV9 and TRBJ1-5; TRBD1 matches at 11 bases. The germline CDR1 and CDR2 sequences are SGDLS and YYNGEE. The CDR3 covers 18 residues. The V and J ends lost 0 bases and 4 bases, in that order; junction bases with no gene match: 9. CDR3 loop: CASSVGTGGVLLNQPQHF. CDR3 coding DNA: TGTGCCAGCAGCGTAGGGACAGGGGGCGTCCTTCTTAATCAGCCCCAGCATTTT. Full variable domain (missing parts from reference TRBV9 and TRBJ1-5): DSGVTQTPKHLITATGQRVTLRCSPRSGDLSVYWYQQSLDQGLQFLIQYYNGEERAKGNILERFSAQQFPDLHSELNLSSLELGDSALYFCASSVGTGGVLLNQPQHFGDGTRLSIL.

The sample holds many counts of this clonotype. The chain has TRBV25-1 and TRBJ1-2; TRBD1 is a possible D gene (6 bases). Germline CDR1 and CDR2: MGHDK and SYGVNS. V lost 6 bases to trimming and J lost 9 bases, with 11 bases between them. The CDR3 is 11 residues long. CDR3 coding DNA: TGTGCCAGCAGCCGACAGGAACGCTACACCTTC. Its protein is CASSRQERYTF.

The rearrangement joins TRBV28 to TRBJ2-5, with D possibly being TRBD1 or TRBD2 (5 bases each). Germline CDR1 is MDHEN and CDR2 is SYDVKM. The CDR3 sequence is 13 residues long. V gave up 7 bases and J gave up 7 bases, with 16 bases separating them. DNA of the CDR3: TGTGCCAGCACTTTGGGGACCCGGAGGACCCAGTACTTC. It encodes CASTLGTRRTQYF.

This clonotype came up many times. The V and J genes are TRBV7-8 and TRBJ2-5, with 11 positions matching TRBD2. In germline, CDR1 is SGHVS, CDR2 FQNEAQ. The V and J ends lost 6 bases and 5 bases, in that order; junction bases with no gene match: 11. The CDR3 consists of 16 residues. The CDR3, as DNA: TGTGCCAGCAGTTATAGACTAGCGGGGAAGGTTGAGACCCAGTACTTC. Residues: CASSYRLAGKVETQYF.

V usage is TRBV4-2 and J usage is TRBJ2-1; D possibly matches TRBD1 or TRBD2 (5 bases each). V gave up 0 bases and J gave up 10 bases, with 16 bases separating them. This CDR3 has 15 amino acids. Germline CDR1 is LGHNA and CDR2 is YNFKEQ. The CDR3 region is CASSQDQGADLEQFF. The DNA for the CDR3 is TGTGCCAGCAGCCAAGATCAGGGAGCGGATTTGGAGCAGTTCTTC.

This clonotype has more than one count but fewer than ten. The chain combines TRBV6-4 with TRBJ2-7, with D possibly being TRBD2 (6 bases). Germline V gene lookup returns CDR1 MRHNA and CDR2 SNTAGT. V was shortened by 1 base and J by 0 bases, with 10 bases between the two germline ends. The CDR3 has 15 residues. CDR3 region: CASSDYRDSSYEQYF. The CDR3 DNA sequence: TGTGCCAGCAGTGACTACCGGGACTCCTCCTACGAGCAGTACTTC.

A remark on this clonotype: An end of the junction differs from the germline gene, which may be a read error. This chain uses TRBV29-1 with TRBJ2-1; 10 bases agree with TRBD1. The CDR3 length is 15 residues. Germline V gene data show CDR1 as SQVTM and CDR2 as ANQGSEA. This CDR3 is CSAEKGQGERNEQFF. The CDR3 region has the DNA TGCAGCGCTGAAAAAGGACAGGGGGAAAGGAATGAGCAGTTCTTC.

There are a few counts of this clonotype. The chain has TRBV10-3 and TRBJ2-7, with D possibly being TRBD2 (5 bases). The CDR3 extends over 12 amino acids. Trimming removed 5 bases at V and 2 bases at J, with 7 bases between. Germline V gene sequence: CDR1 ENHRY, CDR2 SYGVKD. In DNA form, the CDR3 reads TGTGCCATCAGTCGAGCGGCCTACGAGCAGTACTTC. Its translation: CAISRAAYEQYF.

CDR3 loop: CATSDANRGYGYTF. The CDR3 DNA sequence: TGTGCCACCAGTGATGCCAACAGGGGTTATGGCTACACCTTC. The chain links TRBV24-1 to TRBJ1-2; 7 positions match TRBD1. This CDR3 region has 14 residues. Germline V gene data show CDR1 as KGHDR and CDR2 as SFDVKD. Trimming took 3 bases from V and 5 from J; bases not matched to a gene: 5.

This sequence joins TRBV7-2 and TRBJ2-7; D ambiguous. CDR3 size: 15 residues. Trimming took 1 base from V and 3 from J, leaving 13 bases between them. Germline V gene lookup returns CDR1 SGHTA and CDR2 FQGNSA. The CDR3 region is CASSLVGGPDYEQYF. The CDR3 nucleotides are TGTGCCAGCAGCTTAGTCGGCGGACCCGACTACGAGCAGTACTTC.

This clonotype was seen a few times. The chain is built from TRBV10-1 and TRBJ2-3; 7 nucleotides agree with TRBD1. In germline, CDR1 is WNHNN, CDR2 SYGVQD (reference sequence). There are 15 residues in the CDR3. The V gene end was trimmed by 5 bases and the J gene end by 2 bases; junction bases not matched to a gene: 7. In DNA, the CDR3 is TGCGCCAGCAGTCCGCAGGGGGTCCTCACAGATACGCAGTATTTT. It is translated as CASSPQGVLTDTQYF.

This clonotype has only a few counts. The chain recombines TRBV24-1 with TRBJ2-7, with 10 bases that match TRBD1. Germline CDR1 KGHDR, CDR2 SFDVKD. The CDR3 length is 16 residues. J lost 7 bases, V lost 4 bases, and 12 bases had no gene match. The CDR3 loop is CATSESGTGAYNEQYF. The CDR3, as DNA: TGTGCCACCAGTGAGTCCGGGACAGGGGCCTACAATGAGCAGTACTTC.

The chain carries TRBV4-1 and TRBJ1-4, with TRBD1 matching 7 bases. In germline, CDR1 is MGHRA, CDR2 YSYEKL. This CDR3 has 15 residues. V lost 3 bases to trimming and J lost 2 bases; unmatched junction nucleotides: 3. This chain's CDR3 is CASSQPGGTNEKLFF. CDR3 in DNA: TGCGCCAGCAGCCAGCCAGGGGGGACTAATGAAAAACTGTTTTTT.

The chain links TRBV20-1 to TRBJ2-5, with 12 bases that match TRBD2. The CDR3 covers 14 residues. From germline, CDR1 is DFQATT and CDR2 SNEGSKA (reference sequence). V shed 7 bases, J shed 11 bases, and the junction held 14 bases outside the gene matches. DNA of the CDR3: TGCAGTGTAGACGAGGCTAGCGGGAGGGATGAGCAGTACTTC. Translating it yields CSVDEASGRDEQYF.

The chain couples TRBV7-6 to TRBJ2-3, with no clear D. The CDR3 runs to 15 residues. V was cut by 5 bases and J by 4 bases, with 16 bases left in between. Looked up from germline, CDR1 is SGHVS and CDR2 is FNYEAQ. For the CDR3, the DNA is TGTGCCAGCAGCCCAAAAACTCACCCCGCAGATACGCAGTATTTT. It encodes CASSPKTHPADTQYF. The whole variable domain, remainder taken from reference TRBV7-6 and TRBJ2-3, is GAGVSQSPRYKVTKRGQDVALRCDPISGHVSLYWYRQALGQGPEFLTYFNYEAQQDKSGLPNDRFSAERPEGSISTLTIQRTEQRDSAMYRCASSPKTHPADTQYFGPGTRLTVL.

The chain recombines TRBV5-4 with TRBJ2-7, with 9 positions matching TRBD1. V gave up 3 bases and J gave up 3 bases; unmatched junction bases: 7. The CDR3 spans 15 residues. From germline, CDR1 is SGHNT and CDR2 YYREEE (reference sequence). CDR3 DNA: TGTGCCAGCAGCTCAACTGACAGGGGGAACTACGAGCAGTACTTC. This gives the protein CASSSTDRGNYEQYF.

In its sample, this clonotype was seen many times. The rearrangement joins TRBV5-1 to TRBJ2-7, with 8 bases fitting TRBD2. This CDR3 spans 14 amino acids. Losses at the gene ends were 1 base for V and 3 bases for J; bases not matched to a gene: 3. Germline-derived CDR1 and CDR2 are SGHRS and YFSETQ. CDR3 in DNA: TGCGCCAGCAGCTTGAGCGGGGGAAACTACGAGCAGTACTTC. Protein sequence: CASSLSGGNYEQYF.

V is TRBV27 and J is TRBJ1-1; D unresolved. V gave up 3 bases and J gave up 4 bases, with 12 bases separating them. Per the germline V gene, CDR1 is MNHEY and CDR2 is SMNVEV (reference sequence). The CDR3 is 14 amino acids. As DNA, the CDR3 is TGTGCCAGCAGTTTGATCCCCATGGGCACTGAAGCTTTCTTT. Translation gives CASSLIPMGTEAFF.

The chain has TRBV20-1 and TRBJ2-1, with 8 bases identical to TRBD2. CDR1 DFQATT and CDR2 SNEGSKA come from the germline V gene (reference sequence). The junction had 6 bases not matched to a gene; V was cut back by 6 bases and J by 2 bases. This CDR3 contains 14 residues. CDR3 nucleotides: TGCAGTGCCATACCGGGACTAGCCTACAATGAGCAGTTCTTC. Its protein product is CSAIPGLAYNEQFF.

The sample holds a few counts of this clonotype. The genes are TRBV20-1 and TRBJ2-3, with 8 bases fitting TRBD2. This CDR3 is 15 amino acids long. The junction had 4 bases not matched to a gene; V was cut back by 2 bases and J by 0 bases. Per germline, CDR1 DFQATT and CDR2 SNEGSKA (reference sequence). The CDR3 DNA reads TGCAGTGCTAGACTTTCTAGCGGGAGCACAGATACGCAGTATTTT. Translation: CSARLSSGSTDTQYF.